These 32 T cell receptor beta chains were all obtained from the same sample, sequenced in a study of beta chain features in type 1 diabetes (dated by TCRdb to 2017 to 2018). Libraries were made using the immunoSEQ multiplex PCR assay. All of the isolated RNA was reverse transcribed with the High Capacity cDNA Reverse Transcription Kit, so expressed TCRB transcripts were sequenced. The clones in this table, taken by TCRdb from immuneACCESS, are in-frame only. Not every clone is retained; where verified, under half of the shortfall comes from an unresolved V gene, and the cause of the rest is unknown. Counted in this sample were 250,000 to 350,000 clones; 8% to 13% of them appeared once. Jointly, the top ten make up about 0.015% of the sample. The sequenced sample consisted of naive CD4+ T cells from blood. The cell subset or site label on this specimen signifies: true naive CD4+ T cells. These receptors all come from a woman aged 25 to 39 in good health.

The chain carries TRBV7-2 and TRBJ2-4; 8 bases align to TRBD2. Germline V gives CDR1 SGHTA, CDR2 FQGNSA. V lost 5 bases, J lost 7 bases, and 10 bases stayed unmatched. The CDR3 is 15 residues long. CDR3 sequence: CASSLKAGGPNIQYF. The CDR3 nucleotides are TGTGCCAGCAGCCTCAAGGCGGGAGGACCGAACATTCAGTACTTC. The full variable domain, its missing parts supplied by reference TRBV7-2 and TRBJ2-4, is GAGVSQSPSNKVTEKGKDVELRCDPISGHTALYWYRQSLGQGLEFLIYFQGNSAPDKSGLPSDRFSAERTGGSVSTLTIQRTQQEDSAVYLCASSLKAGGPNIQYFGAGTRLSVL.

This clone was detected only a few times. The V call is TRBV6-5, the J call TRBJ1-5, with D perhaps TRBD1 (6 bases). The CDR3 length is 15 residues. Germline-derived CDR1 and CDR2 are MNHEY and SVGAGI. The V end lost 4 bases, the J end lost 0 bases, and 10 bases lay between the germline ends. The CDR3 reads CASSLTGNSNQPQHF. CDR3 bases: TGTGCCAGCAGTTTAACAGGGAATAGCAATCAGCCCCAGCATTTT.

This clone was detected only a few times. The CDR3 reads CASSLEVRGNEQFF. The DNA of the CDR3 is TGTGCCAGCAGCTTGGAAGTCAGGGGCAATGAGCAGTTCTTC. The chain joins TRBV5-5 to TRBJ2-1; D may be TRBD1 (6 bases). Germline V gene sequence: CDR1 SGHKS, CDR2 YYEKEE (reference sequence). The CDR3 sequence is 14 residues long. Trimming shortened V by 0 bases and J by 6 bases, and 10 bases separated the two germline ends.

This clone turned up a few times. The genes are TRBV10-3 and TRBJ2-5, with 7 bases that match TRBD2. Germline V gene sequence: CDR1 ENHRY, CDR2 SYGVKD. Losses at the gene ends were 6 bases for V and 1 base for J; bases not matched to a gene: 2. The CDR3 consists of 13 residues. CDR3 region: CAISLAVQETQYF. DNA of the CDR3: TGTGCCATCAGCCTAGCGGTCCAAGAGACCCAGTACTTC.

This chain uses TRBV23-1 with TRBJ1-2; 8 nucleotides agree with TRBD1. TRBV23-1 is identified as an open reading frame with a role that is uncertain. Trimming at V came to 3 bases and at J to 4 bases, leaving 13 bases not matched to a gene. This CDR3 region has 17 residues. For the CDR3, the DNA is TGCGCCAGCAGTCAGCTAAAACAGGGGGTAATAGCCTATGGCTACACCTTC. Translating it yields CASSQLKQGVIAYGYTF.

The chain joins TRBV6-5 to TRBJ2-1; D is perhaps TRBD2 (5 bases). The germline V gene encodes CDR1 MNHEY and CDR2 SVGAGI. Trimming shortened V by 5 bases and J by 0 bases, and 8 bases separated the two germline ends. The CDR3 is 14 residues long. CDR3 coding DNA: TGTGCCAGCAGTCAAGGGAGCTCCTACAATGAGCAGTTCTTC. Its protein is CASSQGSSYNEQFF.

The rearrangement joins TRBV6-5 to TRBJ1-3; D remains unclear. The length of the CDR3 is 14 residues. CDR1 is MNHEY and CDR2 is SVGAGI in the germline V gene. Trimming pared 8 bases from V and 2 bases from J, leaving 13 bases between. CDR3 residues: CASQLYGPGNTIYF. CDR3 bases: TGTGCCAGCCAGCTGTATGGGCCTGGAAACACCATATATTTT.

The gene calls are TRBV11-1 and TRBJ2-7, with 10 bases identical to TRBD2. The CDR3 covers 14 residues. V was clipped by 6 bases and J by 3 bases; unmatched bases: 5. Germline V gene sequence: CDR1 SGHAT, CDR2 FQDESV (reference sequence). The chain's CDR3 is CASSSRLAGYEQYF. The CDR3 bases are TGTGCCAGCAGTTCGAGACTAGCGGGCTACGAGCAGTACTTC.

The chain employs TRBV7-2 and TRBJ2-3, with 11 positions matching TRBD2. Looked up from germline, CDR1 is SGHTA and CDR2 is FQGNSA. This CDR3 has 16 amino acids. J gave up 3 bases and V 5 bases, and 7 bases lay outside the gene matches. For the CDR3, the DNA is TGTGCCAGCAGCCGACTAGCGGGAATGACGACAGATACGCAGTATTTT. Protein: CASSRLAGMTTDTQYF.

The chain couples TRBV6-5 to TRBJ2-7, with D possibly matching TRBD1 (5 bases). The CDR3 is 13 residues long. CDR1 and CDR2 from the germline V gene are MNHEY and SVGAGI. V was clipped by 5 bases and J by 3 bases, with 11 bases between them. The CDR3 DNA reads TGTGCCAGCAGTCGACCGACAGTCTACGAGCAGTACTTC. It yields the protein CASSRPTVYEQYF.

Only one count was recorded for this clone. This chain uses TRBV10-2 with TRBJ2-1, with 11 nucleotides matching TRBD2. CDR3 length equals 15 residues. Unmatched junction bases numbered 11, after V lost 7 bases and J lost 9 bases. Germline CDR1 reads WSHSY; CDR2 reads SAAADI. CDR3 residues: CASNVGTSGSGEQFF. The CDR3 nucleotides are TGCGCCAGCAACGTGGGGACTAGCGGCTCGGGTGAGCAGTTCTTC.

This clone was picked up a small number of times. This rearrangement joins TRBV28 to TRBJ2-7; 8 bases fit TRBD2. The V gene's germline CDR1 is MDHEN and CDR2 SYDVKM. The CDR3 extends over 15 amino acids. The trim removed 5 bases at V and 6 bases at J, leaving 12 bases unmatched. For the CDR3, the DNA is TGTGCCAGCAGTCCGCCTACCGGGACTAGACCCGAGCAGTACTTC. Its protein product is CASSPPTGTRPEQYF.

Only a few counts were recorded for this clone. This chain uses TRBV27 with TRBJ2-1; TRBD2 agrees at 10 bases. Germline V gene sequence: CDR1 MNHEY, CDR2 SMNVEV (reference sequence). Trimming took 3 bases from V and 6 from J; bases not matched to a gene: 8. This CDR3 region has 16 residues. The CDR3 coding sequence is TGTGCCAGCAGTTTCAATCTAGCGGGAGCTGTCAATGAGCAGTTCTTC. This encodes CASSFNLAGAVNEQFF.

CDR3 in DNA: TGTGCCAGCAGCTTCTACCCGGGGCGGGAGGTTAAGGATACGCAGTATTTT. This codes for CASSFYPGREVKDTQYF. The chain recombines TRBV5-6 with TRBJ2-3, with TRBD2 matching over 8 bases. Trimming at V came to 2 bases and at J to 6 bases, leaving 14 bases not matched to a gene. Germline loops: CDR1 SGHDT, CDR2 YYEEEE. This CDR3 region has 17 residues.

The gene calls are TRBV27 and TRBJ2-5; 8 nucleotides match TRBD2. V shed 5 bases, J shed 2 bases, and the junction held 13 bases outside the gene matches. Germline assignment: CDR1 MNHEY and CDR2 SMNVEV (reference sequence). This CDR3 has 17 residues. The CDR3 sequence is CASSPLGVAGLQETQYF. The CDR3 DNA follows: TGTGCCAGCAGTCCCCTCGGGGTAGCGGGATTACAAGAGACCCAGTACTTC.

This rearrangement joins TRBV18 to TRBJ1-1; possibly TRBD1 for D (5 bases). V was cut by 0 bases and J by 0 bases, with 8 bases left in between. The CDR3 runs to 15 residues. Germline loops: CDR1 KGHSH, CDR2 LQKENI. CDR3 bases: TGTGCCAGCTCACCACCCCCAGGGTTGAACACTGAAGCTTTCTTT. It yields the protein CASSPPPGLNTEAFF.

The chain links TRBV7-2 to TRBJ2-1, with 9 positions matching TRBD1. This CDR3 region has 14 residues. CDR1 is SGHTA and CDR2 is FQGNSA in the germline V gene. After removal of 10 bases from V and 9 bases from J, the junction contained 13 bases not matched to a gene. The CDR3 nucleotides are TGTGCCACCCAGACCGGGACAGGGTACCCTGAGCAGTTCTTC. Amino acids: CATQTGTGYPEQFF.

The chain links TRBV10-3 to TRBJ2-1; D not certain. The V and J ends lost 6 bases and 3 bases respectively, with 9 bases between them. Germline loops: CDR1 ENHRY, CDR2 SYGVKD. The CDR3 has 13 residues. CDR3 amino acids: CAISEANYNEQFF. CDR3 DNA: TGTGCCATCAGCGAGGCGAACTACAATGAGCAGTTCTTC.

This clone was counted between two and nine times. V and J are TRBV27 and TRBJ1-1, with 10 bases identical to TRBD1. CDR1 is MNHEY, CDR2 SMNVEV, per germline (reference sequence). Trimming removed 4 bases from V and 11 bases from J; junction bases left unmatched: 13. This CDR3 is built from 15 residues. CDR3 DNA sequence: TGTGCCAGCAGTTCACTCCCGGGACAGGGGAAAGGGGCTTTCTTT. Translation gives CASSSLPGQGKGAFF.

With regard to this clone: Other DNA sequences in the same sample also yield this CDR3. The V gene is TRBV4-3, the J gene TRBJ2-5; perhaps TRBD1 as D (6 bases). The CDR3 contains 14 residues. V lost 0 bases, J lost 2 bases, and 7 bases lay in between. Per the germline V gene, CDR1 is LGHNA and CDR2 is YSLEER. The CDR3 sequence is CASSQDRGQETQYF. The CDR3, as DNA: TGCGCCAGCAGCCAAGACAGGGGACAAGAGACCCAGTACTTC.

This clone was seen a handful of times. The V gene is TRBV19, the J gene TRBJ2-1; the D is unclear. This CDR3 has 13 residues. Germline CDR1 LNHDA, CDR2 SQIVND (reference sequence). Trimming took off 6 bases at V and 0 bases at J, with 6 bases between the two ends. CDR3 sequence (DNA): TGTGCCAGTAGCGGAGCCTCCTACAATGAGCAGTTCTTC. This gives the protein CASSGASYNEQFF.

In its sample, this clone was seen a few times. The genes are TRBV7-2 and TRBJ2-3; TRBD1 is a possible D gene (5 bases). Germline assignment: CDR1 SGHTA and CDR2 FQGNSA. The CDR3 runs to 16 residues. V was clipped by 2 bases and J by 2 bases, with 14 bases between them. CDR3 nucleotide sequence: TGTGCCAGCAGCTTAATGACCAGGGCCGTCACAGATACGCAGTATTTT. It encodes CASSLMTRAVTDTQYF.

This chain joins TRBV5-1 and TRBJ2-1; TRBD1 agrees at 7 bases. Germline CDR1 reads SGHRS; CDR2 reads YFSETQ. The CDR3 covers 16 residues. V was clipped by 0 bases and J by 3 bases; unmatched bases: 6. Here the CDR3 reads CASSLGVGQFYNEQFF. CDR3 nucleotide sequence: TGCGCCAGCAGCTTGGGAGTGGGACAGTTCTACAATGAGCAGTTCTTC.

The chain uses TRBV28 and TRBJ1-5; 7 bases match TRBD1. Trimming cost V 4 bases and J 4 bases; bases outside gene matches: 4. CDR1 is MDHEN, CDR2 SYDVKM, per germline. CDR3 length equals 14 residues. CDR3 loop: CASSWDSGNQPQHF. DNA for the CDR3: TGTGCCAGCAGTTGGGACAGTGGAAATCAGCCCCAGCATTTT.

The CDR3 sequence is CASSYDTGNQPQHF. The CDR3 region has the DNA TGTGCCAGCAGCTATGACACGGGAAATCAGCCCCAGCATTTT. The chain has TRBV7-9 and TRBJ1-5; D call uncertain. The ends were cut back, 4 bases at V and 4 bases at J, with 11 bases in the middle. The CDR3 has 14 residues. From germline, CDR1 is SEHNR and CDR2 FQNEAQ (reference sequence).

Written as DNA, the CDR3 is TGTGCCAGCAGTGCAACAGTGGGGGGAGGAACAGATACGCAGTATTTT. Translated, it gives CASSATVGGGTDTQYF. V and J are TRBV25-1 and TRBJ2-3; TRBD2 is a possible D gene (6 bases). This CDR3 contains 16 residues. CDR1 and CDR2 from the germline V gene are MGHDK and SYGVNS. V lost 4 bases and J 3 bases, leaving 17 bases between the germline ends.

This clone was detected a few times. The CDR3 DNA reads as TGCGCCAGCAGCCAAGATCGGGGGGGGAATTCAGATGAGCAGTTCTTC. It is translated as CASSQDRGGNSDEQFF. The genes are TRBV4-3 and TRBJ2-1; TRBD2 matches 8 bases. V lost 0 bases and J lost 8; bases outside the gene matches: 9. CDR1 LGHNA and CDR2 YSLEER come from the germline V gene. The CDR3 length is 16 residues.

This clone has a handful of counts. The chain has TRBV30 and TRBJ1-1; possible D gene TRBD1, 6 bases. Trimming took 2 bases from V and 7 from J, leaving 14 bases between them. The CDR3 is 13 amino acids. Germline CDR1 is GTSNPN and CDR2 is SVGIG (reference sequence). This CDR3 reads CAWSPRVRGEAFF. The CDR3 coding sequence is TGTGCCTGGAGTCCCAGGGTCAGGGGTGAAGCTTTCTTT.

This sequence joins TRBV7-9 and TRBJ1-5, with 8 bases that match TRBD1. Germline assignment: CDR1 SEHNR and CDR2 FQNEAQ (reference sequence). The CDR3 has 14 amino acids. V lost 3 bases to trimming and J lost 7 bases; unmatched junction nucleotides: 5. The CDR3 here is CASSFQGAQQPQHF. The CDR3 DNA reads TGTGCCAGCAGCTTTCAGGGGGCTCAACAGCCCCAGCATTTT.

The chain joins TRBV6-1 to TRBJ1-5; unclear D gene. This CDR3 comprises 14 residues. V lost 2 bases to trimming and J lost 3 bases, with 8 bases between them. Germline CDR1 reads MNHNS; CDR2 reads SASEGT. The CDR3 region has the DNA TGTGCCAGCAGTGAACGCGCGTTCAATCAGCCCCAGCATTTT. Amino acids: CASSERAFNQPQHF.

This clone was detected only a few times. The chain has TRBV9 and TRBJ2-2; 11 positions agree with TRBD2. CDR3 size: 15 residues. Germline assignment: CDR1 SGDLS and CDR2 YYNGEE. The ends lost 2 bases at V and 5 bases at J; junction bases unmatched: 2. The CDR3 DNA sequence: TGTGCCAGCAGCGTGACTAGCGGGACAACCGGGGAGCTGTTTTTT. It codes for CASSVTSGTTGELFF. The full variable domain, with the rest looked up from reference TRBV9 and TRBJ2-2, is DSGVTQTPKHLITATGQRVTLRCSPRSGDLSVYWYQQSLDQGLQFLIQYYNGEERAKGNILERFSAQQFPDLHSELNLSSLELGDSALYFCASSVTSGTTGELFFGEGSRLTVL.

This clone was counted only a few times. The chain employs TRBV4-3 and TRBJ2-1, with 9 positions matching TRBD2. This CDR3 is 18 amino acids long. J lost 5 bases, V lost 0 bases, and 11 bases had no gene match. The germline gives CDR1 LGHNA, CDR2 YSLEER. The DNA of the CDR3 is TGCGCCAGCAGCCAAGAACGACTCGCTAGCGGGAACGACAATGAGCAGTTCTTC. Amino acid sequence: CASSQERLASGNDNEQFF.